These T cell receptor beta chains were read from a single sample in a study of shared clonotypes between healthy human individuals. TCRdb's table, derived via immunoSEQ multiplex PCR, lists solely in-frame clones and lacks some. The profile shows roughly 650,000 clones, approximately 96% of them singletons. Material for sequencing was naive CD8+ T cells sorted from blood. Every receptor here comes from a woman aged 25 to 45 in good health. Both conserved end residues are part of each CDR3. The order of the fields is D gene, V gene, clone size, J gene, CDR3 DNA, CDR3 protein. A D gene is named only where the DNA matches it firmly. Expanded clones are given a class, and other clones once, few, many or no size at all.

>-|TRBV19|-|TRBJ1-5
TGTGCCAGTAGTCCTGACCCTTTCCACAATCAGCCCCAGCATTTT
CASSPDPFHNQPQHF
>TRBD2|TRBV2|-|TRBJ2-7
TGTGCCAGCAGTGAACTAGCGGGAACCTACGAGCAGTACTTC
CASSELAGTYEQYF
>TRBD1|TRBV7-6|-|TRBJ1-2
TGTGCCAGCAGCTTAGCGCAAGGGGGCGGCGGCTACACCTTC
CASSLAQGGGGYTF
>-|TRBV15|-|TRBJ2-3
TGTGCCACCAGCAGAGATCATCCACCAGATACGCAGTATTTT
CATSRDHPPDTQYF
>TRBD2|TRBV30|-|TRBJ2-5
TGTGCCTGGAGCGTCCCTATCCCGGGACTAGCGGGAGTATGCGAAGAGACCCAGTACTTC
CAWSVPIPGLAGVCEETQYF
>-|TRBV9|-|TRBJ2-1
TGTGCCAGCAGCGTAGGTTACAATGAGCAGTTCTTC
CASSVGYNEQFF
>-|TRBV5-4|-|TRBJ2-7
TGTGCCAGCAGCGCCGTGGGGGGAGGTGACGAGCAGTACTTC
CASSAVGGGDEQYF
>-|TRBV27|-|TRBJ1-2
TGTGCCAGCAGTTTTTTAAGTGGCTATGGCTACACCTTC
CASSFLSGYGYTF
>-|TRBV2|-|TRBJ2-7
TGTGCCAGCAGTGAGCAGGGAGGGGGCTATTTTGGGTACGAGCAGTACTTC
CASSEQGGGYFGYEQYF
>-|TRBV6-5|-|TRBJ2-3
TGTGCCAGCAGTTTGGGACTTGGGGCAGATACGCAGTATTTT
CASSLGLGADTQYF
>-|TRBV29-1|-|TRBJ2-7
TGCAGTACGCGGGGGAATCCGGGACAGGACATCTACGAGCAGTACTTC
CSTRGNPGQDIYEQYF
>TRBD2|TRBV9|once|TRBJ2-1
TGTGCCAGCAGCCCCCAGGGACTAGCGGGATATCGGGCGCGAAATGAGCAGTTCTTC
CASSPQGLAGYRARNEQFF
>-|TRBV15|-|TRBJ2-3
TGTGCCACCAGCACCCGTGTTGGGAGCACAGATACGCAGTATTTT
CATSTRVGSTDTQYF
>TRBD2|TRBV28|-|TRBJ2-7
TGTGCCAGCAGCCGTCGCGGCAGGGCGATGGGGGGGGAGCAGTACTTC
CASSRRGRAMGGEQYF
>TRBD1|TRBV28|-|TRBJ2-1
TGTGCCAGCAGTTCGAAACCGGGACAGGGGCCACGGGAGCAGTTCTTC
CASSSKPGQGPREQFF
>-|TRBV27|-|TRBJ2-5
TGTGCCAGCAGTATGGCCAGGGATATAGAGACCCAGTACTTC
CASSMARDIETQYF
>-|TRBV30|-|TRBJ1-1
TGTGCCTGGAGTTTGGGAGATGAAGCTTTCTTT
CAWSLGDEAFF
>-|TRBV28|-|TRBJ1-2
TGTGCCAGCAGCTCCTTCGGAGGGGATGGCTACACCTTC
CASSSFGGDGYTF
>TRBD2|TRBV27|-|TRBJ2-5
TGTGCCAGCAGTTCGGGGGGGCTCTTAGGGAGGGCCCAGTACTTC
CASSSGGLLGRAQYF
>TRBD2|TRBV6-1|-|TRBJ2-7
TGTGCCAGCAGTGAGACTAGCGGGAGGTTACAGCAGTACTTC
CASSETSGRLQQYF
>-|TRBV28|-|TRBJ1-2
TGTGCCAGCAGCCCGGGACACGGGGGACCTAACTATGGCTACACCTTC
CASSPGHGGPNYGYTF
>TRBD2|TRBV7-9|-|TRBJ2-3
TGTGCCAGCAGCTCCCCCCCGGGCGGGAGGGCCGGAGATACGCAGTATTTT
CASSSPPGGRAGDTQYF
>-|TRBV27|-|TRBJ1-1
TGTGCCAGCAGTCCCTCGGGGGCGGGGAGGGCTGAAGCTTTCTTT
CASSPSGAGRAEAFF
>TRBD2|TRBV18|-|TRBJ2-2
TGTGCCAGCTCACCAAAGGAGCGGGAGTATACCGGGGAGCTGTTTTTT
CASSPKEREYTGELFF
>-|TRBV7-6|-|TRBJ2-5
TGTGCCAGCAGCTTAGCGGGCGACCAAGAGACCCAGTACTTC
CASSLAGDQETQYF
>-|TRBV28|-|TRBJ1-1
TGTGCCAGCGGGGATCACACTGAAGCTTTCTTT
CASGDHTEAFF
>TRBD1|TRBV5-6|once|TRBJ2-7
TGTGCCAGCAGCTTGGTATTTTCTACAGGGGGCAGCTACGAGCAGTACTTC
CASSLVFSTGGSYEQYF
>-|TRBV10-3|-|TRBJ1-2
TGTGCCATCAGTGAGTCGGGGGGGGGCCCCTATGGCTACACCTTC
CAISESGGGPYGYTF
>-|TRBV2|few|TRBJ1-5
TGTGCCAGCAGTGAAGGGAGGACAGTGCATTTT
CASSEGRTVHF
>-|TRBV28|-|TRBJ1-1
TGTGCTGGCCCTACTTCAGGGACTGAGATGAACACTGAAGCTTTCTTT
CAGPTSGTEMNTEAFF
>TRBD1|TRBV9|-|TRBJ1-4
TGTGCCAGCAGCGTAACCGGGACAGAAAATGAAAAACTGTTTTTT
CASSVTGTENEKLFF
>TRBD1|TRBV28|once|TRBJ2-7
TGTGCCAGCAGTTTTAAGGGACAGACCGACTACGAGCAGTACTTC
CASSFKGQTDYEQYF
>-|TRBV5-4|-|TRBJ2-7
TGTGCCAGCAGCAGACAAAGTATTGGGTACGAGCAGTACTTC
CASSRQSIGYEQYF
>-|TRBV11-2|-|TRBJ2-1
TGTGCCAGCAGCTTAGAATTAGCGGACTACAATGAGCAGTTCTTC
CASSLELADYNEQFF
>-|TRBV27|-|TRBJ1-5
TGTGCCAGCAGCCCTGTTGGGAGCAATCAGCCCCAGCATTTT
CASSPVGSNQPQHF
>-|TRBV19|-|TRBJ1-3
TGTGCCAGTAGTAAGGCATCGAGAAACACCATATATTTT
CASSKASRNTIYF
>TRBD1|TRBV30|-|TRBJ2-1
TGTGCCTGGGAGGGACAGGGGAACAATGAGCAGTTCTTC
CAWEGQGNNEQFF
>-|TRBV2|-|TRBJ1-4
TGTGCCAGCAGTGAGGCTGGAGAGGCAACTAATGAAAAACTGTTTTTT
CASSEAGEATNEKLFF
>TRBD1|TRBV13|-|TRBJ2-7
TGTGCCAGCAAAACCAGGGGGCCCTACGAGCAGTACTTC
CASKTRGPYEQYF
>-|TRBV6-1|-|TRBJ2-5
TGTGCCAGCATTGCCGGTGGGGGGCAAGAGACCCAGTACTTC
CASIAGGGQETQYF
>-|TRBV27|-|TRBJ2-1
TGTGCCAGCACCTGGGGCGGGGCCTACAATGAGCAGTTCTTC
CASTWGGAYNEQFF
>TRBD2|TRBV6-6|once|TRBJ2-5
TGTGCCAGCAGGGATGGGACTAGCGGGAGTATAGAGACCCAGTACTTC
CASRDGTSGSIETQYF
>TRBD2|TRBV28|once|TRBJ2-3
TGTGCCAGCAGTCCCGCTAGCGGGAGGGTTACAGATACGCAGTATTTT
CASSPASGRVTDTQYF
>TRBD2|TRBV5-4|-|TRBJ2-1
TGTGCCAGCAGAGGGCTAGCGGGAGAGACCTACAATGAGCAGTTCTTC
CASRGLAGETYNEQFF
>-|TRBV5-4|-|TRBJ2-5
TGTGCCAGCAGCTTTGGGACCAAAGAGACCCAGTACTTC
CASSFGTKETQYF